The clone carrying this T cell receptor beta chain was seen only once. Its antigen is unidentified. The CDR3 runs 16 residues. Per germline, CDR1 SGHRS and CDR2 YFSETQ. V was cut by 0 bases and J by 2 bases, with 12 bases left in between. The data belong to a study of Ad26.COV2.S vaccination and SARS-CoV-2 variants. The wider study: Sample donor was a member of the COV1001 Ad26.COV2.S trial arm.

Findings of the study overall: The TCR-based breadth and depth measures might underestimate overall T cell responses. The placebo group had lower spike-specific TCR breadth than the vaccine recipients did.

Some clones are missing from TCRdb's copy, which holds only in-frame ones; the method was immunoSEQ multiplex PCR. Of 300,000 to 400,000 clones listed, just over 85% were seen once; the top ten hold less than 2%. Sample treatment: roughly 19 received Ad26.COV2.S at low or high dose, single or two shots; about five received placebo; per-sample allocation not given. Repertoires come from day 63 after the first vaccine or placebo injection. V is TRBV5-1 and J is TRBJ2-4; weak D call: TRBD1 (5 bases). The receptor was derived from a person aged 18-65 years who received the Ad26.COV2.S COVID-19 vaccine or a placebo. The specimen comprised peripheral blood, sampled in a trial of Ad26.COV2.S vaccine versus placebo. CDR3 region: CASSLVSGQSKNIQYF. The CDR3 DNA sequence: TGCGCCAGCAGCTTGGTGTCAGGGCAATCCAAAAACATTCAGTACTTC. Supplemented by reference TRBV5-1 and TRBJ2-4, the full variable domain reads KAGVTQTPRYLIKTRGQQVTLSCSPISGHRSVSWYQQTPGQGLQFLFEYFSETQRNKGNFPGRFSGRQFSNSRSEMNVSTLELGDSALYLCASSLVSGQSKNIQYFGAGTRLSVL.